A selection of T cell receptor beta chains follows, all from one sample in a study of blood T cell repertoires in COVID-19. Generated by immunoSEQ multiplex PCR, the TCRdb table keeps only in-frame clones and is missing some. The repertoire holds 70,000 or so clones, with approximately 80% as singletons. The sample consisted of peripheral blood. The origin of the receptors is a man aged 50 or older with COVID-19, enrolled during active disease. CDR3s include the opening cysteine and the closing phenylalanine or tryptophan. A D gene is named only where the DNA matches it firmly. Some rows have no size entry. The others give once, few or many, or a class for an expanded clone.

V	length	J	size	D	CDR3	DNA
TRBV5-4	16	TRBJ2-1	.	TRBD2	CASSLGSGYSYNEQFF	TGTGCCAGCAGCTTGGGTAGCGGGTATTCCTACAATGAGCAGTTCTTC
TRBV25-1	13	TRBJ2-7	.	.	CASSELGGYEQYF	TGTGCCAGCAGTGAATTAGGGGGCTACGAGCAGTACTTC
TRBV12-3/TRBV12-4	12	TRBJ2-1	.	.	CASTLQGTEQFF	TGTGCCAGCACCCTACAGGGAACTGAGCAGTTCTTC
TRBV2	13	TRBJ2-7	.	TRBD2	CAGGLSRGRVQYF	TGTGCCGGGGGTCTGAGCCGCGGGAGGGTGCAGTACTTC
TRBV3-1/TRBV3-2	13	TRBJ2-7	.	.	CASSQVSSHEQYF	TGTGCCAGCAGCCAAGTTAGTTCCCACGAGCAGTACTTC
TRBV11-2	17	TRBJ2-2	.	.	CASSLDGQSWNTGELFF	TGTGCCAGCAGCTTAGATGGACAGTCGTGGAACACCGGGGAGCTGTTTTTT
TRBV6-5	14	TRBJ2-1	.	TRBD1	CASSTGTGGNEQFF	TGTGCCAGCAGTACCGGGACAGGGGGCAATGAGCAGTTCTTC
TRBV29-1	13	TRBJ1-5	.	.	CSVGLGVNQPQHF	TGCAGCGTTGGTCTAGGGGTCAATCAGCCCCAGCATTTT
TRBV5-1	16	TRBJ1-2	.	TRBD1	CASSLETGGFNYGYTF	TGCGCCAGCAGCTTGGAAACAGGGGGCTTCAACTATGGCTACACCTTC
TRBV2	13	TRBJ2-2	.	.	CATEDGGGGELFF	TGTGCCACTGAAGACGGGGGTGGCGGGGAGCTGTTTTTT
TRBV30	13	TRBJ2-1	once	TRBD2	CAWKRENYNEQFF	TGTGCCTGGAAGCGGGAGAACTACAATGAGCAGTTCTTC
TRBV19	12	TRBJ2-2	.	.	CASNRYTGELFF	TGTGCCAGTAACAGATACACCGGGGAGCTGTTTTTT
TRBV9	14	TRBJ1-3	.	.	CASSPDSYGNTIYF	TGTGCCAGCAGCCCGGACAGCTACGGAAACACCATATATTTT
TRBV11-2	14	TRBJ2-5	.	TRBD2	CASSPMAGRVTQYF	TGTGCCAGCAGCCCGATGGCAGGGAGGGTGACCCAGTACTTC